This T cell receptor beta chain was documented in a study of T cell changes during pregnancy in multiple sclerosis. TCRdb's copy holds only in-frame clones and misses some; the assay was immunoSEQ multiplex PCR. This sample has around 30,000 clones, with around nine tenths found just once. The sample holds one count of this clone. J was trimmed by 1 base and V by 1 base; bases with no gene match: 9. CDR1 LNHNV and CDR2 YYDKDF come from the germline V gene (reference sequence). The CDR3 is 18 residues long. This receptor was taken from a female donor with multiple sclerosis, enrolled in a pregnancy study. The material was CD8+ T cells from peripheral blood mononuclear cells, obtained before pregnancy. This sequence joins TRBV15 and TRBJ2-1; 8 nucleotides line up with TRBD2. DNA of the CDR3: TGTGCCACCAGCAGAGGGTTTTTAGCGGGAATTTCCTACAATGAGCAGTTCTTC. It specifies CATSRGFLAGISYNEQFF.